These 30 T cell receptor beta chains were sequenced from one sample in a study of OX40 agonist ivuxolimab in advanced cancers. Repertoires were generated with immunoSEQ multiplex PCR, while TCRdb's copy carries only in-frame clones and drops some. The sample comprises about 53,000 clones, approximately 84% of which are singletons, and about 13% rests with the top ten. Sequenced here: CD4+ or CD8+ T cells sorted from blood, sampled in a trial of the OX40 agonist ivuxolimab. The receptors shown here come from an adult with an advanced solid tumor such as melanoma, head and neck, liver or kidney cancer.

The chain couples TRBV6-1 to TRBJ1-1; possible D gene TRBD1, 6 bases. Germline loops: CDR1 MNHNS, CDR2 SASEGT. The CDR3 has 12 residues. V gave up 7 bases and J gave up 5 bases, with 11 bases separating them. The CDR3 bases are TGTGCCAGCATCAGGGGACGGACTGAAGCTTTCTTT. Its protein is CASIRGRTEAFF.

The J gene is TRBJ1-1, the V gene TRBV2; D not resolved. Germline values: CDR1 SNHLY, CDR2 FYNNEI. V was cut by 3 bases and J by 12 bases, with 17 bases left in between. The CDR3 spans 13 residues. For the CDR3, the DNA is TGTGCCAGCAGTGACGCTATGACACCGCGGACTTTCTTT. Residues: CASSDAMTPRTFF.

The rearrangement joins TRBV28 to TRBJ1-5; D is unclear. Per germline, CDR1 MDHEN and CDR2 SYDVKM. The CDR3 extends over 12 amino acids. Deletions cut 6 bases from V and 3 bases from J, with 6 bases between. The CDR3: CASRSNNQPQHF. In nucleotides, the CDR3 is TGTGCCAGCAGGTCAAACAATCAGCCCCAGCATTTT.

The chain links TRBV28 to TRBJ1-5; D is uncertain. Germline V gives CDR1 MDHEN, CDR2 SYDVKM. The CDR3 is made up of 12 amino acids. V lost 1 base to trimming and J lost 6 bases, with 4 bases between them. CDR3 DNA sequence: TGTGCCAGCAGTTTATTAAGTCAGCCCCAGCATTTT. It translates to CASSLLSQPQHF.

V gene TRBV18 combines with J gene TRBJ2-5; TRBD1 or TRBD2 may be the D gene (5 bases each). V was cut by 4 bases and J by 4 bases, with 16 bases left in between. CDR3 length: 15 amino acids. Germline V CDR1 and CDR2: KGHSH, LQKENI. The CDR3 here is CASSHQSGQIETQYF. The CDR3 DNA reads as TGTGCCAGCTCACACCAGTCGGGGCAGATAGAGACCCAGTACTTC.

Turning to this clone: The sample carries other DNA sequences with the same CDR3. CDR3 amino acids: CASSLTPRALGYTF. The CDR3 coding sequence is TGTGCCAGCAGTTTAACCCCTAGGGCTCTTGGCTACACCTTC. V and J are TRBV27 and TRBJ1-2; D ambiguous. Germline V gene sequence: CDR1 MNHEY, CDR2 SMNVEV (reference sequence). CDR3 size: 14 residues. Trimming cost V 2 bases and J 7 bases, with 14 bases left between them.

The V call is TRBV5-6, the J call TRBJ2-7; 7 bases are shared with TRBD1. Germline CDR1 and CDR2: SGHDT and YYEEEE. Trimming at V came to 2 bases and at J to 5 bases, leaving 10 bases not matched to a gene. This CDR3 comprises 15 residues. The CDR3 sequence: CASSLFGTAGNEQYF. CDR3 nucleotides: TGTGCCAGCAGCTTATTCGGGACAGCCGGAAACGAGCAGTACTTC.

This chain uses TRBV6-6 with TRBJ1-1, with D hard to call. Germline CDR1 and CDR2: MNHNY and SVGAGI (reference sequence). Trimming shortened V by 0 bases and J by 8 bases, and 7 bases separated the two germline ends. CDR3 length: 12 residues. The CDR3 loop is CASSYSGSEAFF. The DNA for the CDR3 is TGTGCCAGCAGTTACTCGGGCAGCGAAGCTTTCTTT.

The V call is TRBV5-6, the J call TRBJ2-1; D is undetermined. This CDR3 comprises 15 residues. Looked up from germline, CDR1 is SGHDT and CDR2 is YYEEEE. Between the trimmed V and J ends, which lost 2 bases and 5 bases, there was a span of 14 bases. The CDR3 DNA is TGTGCCAGCAGCTTTAGAGGCACCTATAACAATGAGCAGTTCTTC. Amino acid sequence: CASSFRGTYNNEQFF.

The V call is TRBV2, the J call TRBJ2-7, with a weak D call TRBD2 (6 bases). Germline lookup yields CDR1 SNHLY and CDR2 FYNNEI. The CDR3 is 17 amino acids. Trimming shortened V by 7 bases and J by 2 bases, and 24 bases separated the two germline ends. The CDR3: CASMKSGFSGSTYEQYF. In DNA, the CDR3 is TGTGCCAGCATGAAAAGCGGGTTTAGCGGTTCTACCTACGAGCAGTACTTC.

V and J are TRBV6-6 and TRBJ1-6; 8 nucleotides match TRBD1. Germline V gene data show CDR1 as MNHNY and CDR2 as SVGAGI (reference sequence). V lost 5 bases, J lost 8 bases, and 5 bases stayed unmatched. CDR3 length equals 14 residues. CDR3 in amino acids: CASSVLQGDSPLHF. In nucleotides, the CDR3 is TGTGCCAGCAGTGTTTTACAGGGGGATTCACCCCTCCACTTT.

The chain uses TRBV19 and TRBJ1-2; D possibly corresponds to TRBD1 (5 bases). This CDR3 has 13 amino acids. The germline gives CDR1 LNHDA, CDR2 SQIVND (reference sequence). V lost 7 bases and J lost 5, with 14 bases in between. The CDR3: CASTASREYGYTF. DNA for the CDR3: TGTGCCAGTACTGCAAGCAGGGAGTATGGCTACACCTTC.

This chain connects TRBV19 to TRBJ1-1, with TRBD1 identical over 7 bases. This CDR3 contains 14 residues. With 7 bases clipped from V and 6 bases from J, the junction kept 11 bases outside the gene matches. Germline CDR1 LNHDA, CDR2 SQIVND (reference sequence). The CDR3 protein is CASNVPQGVAEAFF. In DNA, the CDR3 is TGTGCCAGTAATGTGCCCCAGGGGGTGGCTGAAGCTTTCTTT. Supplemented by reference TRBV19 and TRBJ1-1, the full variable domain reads DGGITQSPKYLFRKEGQNVTLSCEQNLNHDAMYWYRQDPGQGLRLIYYSQIVNDFQKGDIAEGYSVSREKKESFPLTVTSAQKNPTAFYLCASNVPQGVAEAFFGQGTRLTVV.

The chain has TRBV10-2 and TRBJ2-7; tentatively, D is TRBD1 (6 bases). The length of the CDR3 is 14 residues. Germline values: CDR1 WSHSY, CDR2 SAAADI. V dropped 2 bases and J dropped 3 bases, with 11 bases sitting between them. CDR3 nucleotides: TGCGCCAGCAGTGAGACAGGGAAGGGCTACGAGCAGTACTTC. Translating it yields CASSETGKGYEQYF.

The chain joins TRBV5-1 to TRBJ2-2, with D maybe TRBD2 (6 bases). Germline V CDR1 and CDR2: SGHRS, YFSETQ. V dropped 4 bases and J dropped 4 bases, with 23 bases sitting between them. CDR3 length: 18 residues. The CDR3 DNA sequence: TGCGCCAGCAGCCTAGGGGCCTCGGGAGCTCGGGCCACCGGGGAGCTGTTTTTT. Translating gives CASSLGASGARATGELFF.

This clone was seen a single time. CDR3 nucleotide sequence: TGTGCCAGCAGTACTGGGGGCAGCCAGGAGCAGCCCCAGCATTTT. It is translated as CASSTGGSQEQPQHF. This chain connects TRBV2 to TRBJ1-5; TRBD1 might be the D (6 bases). The CDR3 covers 15 residues. CDR1 is SNHLY and CDR2 is FYNNEI in the germline V gene. The V end was cut by 5 bases, the J end by 7 bases, with 18 bases between.

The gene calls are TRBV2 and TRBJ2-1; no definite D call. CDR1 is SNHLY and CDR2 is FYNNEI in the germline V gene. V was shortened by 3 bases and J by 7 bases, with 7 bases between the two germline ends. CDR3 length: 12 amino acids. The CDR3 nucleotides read TGTGCCAGCAGTGAGTTAGGTAATGAGCAGTTCTTC. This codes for CASSELGNEQFF.

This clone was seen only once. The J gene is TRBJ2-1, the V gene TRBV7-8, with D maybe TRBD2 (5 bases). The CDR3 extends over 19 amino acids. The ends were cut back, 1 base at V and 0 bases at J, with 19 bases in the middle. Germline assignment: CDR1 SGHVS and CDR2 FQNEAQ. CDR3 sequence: CASSLGRHGAASSYNEQFF. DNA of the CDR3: TGTGCCAGCAGCTTAGGACGCCACGGAGCGGCCAGCTCCTACAATGAGCAGTTCTTC.

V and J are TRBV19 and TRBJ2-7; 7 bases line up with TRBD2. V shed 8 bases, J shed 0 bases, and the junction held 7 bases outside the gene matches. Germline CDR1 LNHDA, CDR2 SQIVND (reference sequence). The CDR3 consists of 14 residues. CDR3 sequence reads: CASSFTSDSYEQYF. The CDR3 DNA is TGTGCCAGTTCCTTCACTAGCGACTCCTACGAGCAGTACTTC.

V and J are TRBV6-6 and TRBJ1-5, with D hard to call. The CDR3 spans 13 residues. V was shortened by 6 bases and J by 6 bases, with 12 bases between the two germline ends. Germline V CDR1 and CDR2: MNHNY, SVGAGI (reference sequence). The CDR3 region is CASSLTAAQPQHF. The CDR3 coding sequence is TGTGCCAGCAGCCTCACCGCCGCTCAGCCCCAGCATTTT.

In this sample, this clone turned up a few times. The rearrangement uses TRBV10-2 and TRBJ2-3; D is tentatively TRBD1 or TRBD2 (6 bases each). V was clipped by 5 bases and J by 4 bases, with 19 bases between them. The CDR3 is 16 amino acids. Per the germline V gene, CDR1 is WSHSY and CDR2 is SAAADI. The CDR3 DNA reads TGCGCCAGCAGTCAACCCCGGGGGCCGGGCGCAGATACGCAGTATTTT. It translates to CASSQPRGPGADTQYF.

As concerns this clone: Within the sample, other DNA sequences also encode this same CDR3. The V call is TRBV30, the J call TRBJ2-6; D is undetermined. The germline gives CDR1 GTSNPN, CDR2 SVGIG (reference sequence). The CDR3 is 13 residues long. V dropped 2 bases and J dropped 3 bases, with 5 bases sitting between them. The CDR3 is CAWSLGGANVLTF. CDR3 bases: TGTGCCTGGAGTTTGGGTGGGGCCAACGTCCTGACTTTC. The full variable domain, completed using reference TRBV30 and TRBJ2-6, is SQTIHQWPATLVQPVGSPLSLECTVEGTSNPNLYWYRQAAGRGLQLLFYSVGIGQISSEVPQNLSASRPQDRQFILSSKKLLLSDSGFYLCAWSLGGANVLTFGAGSRLTVL.

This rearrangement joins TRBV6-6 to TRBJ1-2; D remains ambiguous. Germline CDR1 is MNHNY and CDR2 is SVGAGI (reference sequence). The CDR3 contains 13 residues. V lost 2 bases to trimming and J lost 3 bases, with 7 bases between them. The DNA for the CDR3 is TGTGCCAGCAGTTACCCTCTTGACTATGGCTACACCTTC. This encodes CASSYPLDYGYTF.

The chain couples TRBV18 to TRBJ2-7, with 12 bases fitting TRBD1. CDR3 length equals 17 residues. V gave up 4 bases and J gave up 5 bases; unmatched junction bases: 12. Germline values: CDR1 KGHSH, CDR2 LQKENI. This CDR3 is CASSRGQPGQGANEQYF. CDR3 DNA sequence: TGTGCCAGCTCACGGGGGCAACCGGGACAGGGGGCAAACGAGCAGTACTTC. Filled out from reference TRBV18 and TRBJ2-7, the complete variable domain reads NAGVMQNPRHLVRRRGQEARLRCSPMKGHSHVYWYRQLPEEGLKFMVYLQKENIIDESGMPKERFSAEFPKEGPSILRIQQVVRGDSAAYFCASSRGQPGQGANEQYFGPGTRLTVT.

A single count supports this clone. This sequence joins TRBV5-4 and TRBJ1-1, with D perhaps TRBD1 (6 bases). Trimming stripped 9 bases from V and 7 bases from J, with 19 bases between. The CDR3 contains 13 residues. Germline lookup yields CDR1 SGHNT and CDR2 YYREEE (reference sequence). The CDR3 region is CANGRAGADEAFF. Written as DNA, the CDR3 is TGTGCCAACGGGCGGGCGGGGGCAGATGAAGCTTTCTTT.

CDR3 loop: CASSGLNSYEQYF. DNA of the CDR3: TGTGCCAGCAGTGGCCTGAACTCCTACGAGCAGTACTTC. The V call is TRBV7-9, the J call TRBJ2-7; D is unclear. The V and J ends lost 6 bases and 0 bases respectively, with 9 bases between them. The CDR3 spans 13 residues. Germline values: CDR1 SEHNR, CDR2 FQNEAQ (reference sequence).

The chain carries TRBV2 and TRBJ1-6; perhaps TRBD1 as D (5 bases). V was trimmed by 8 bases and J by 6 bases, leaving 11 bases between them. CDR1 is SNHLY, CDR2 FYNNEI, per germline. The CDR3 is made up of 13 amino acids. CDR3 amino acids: CASHPDSNSPLHF. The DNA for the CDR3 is TGTGCCAGCCACCCCGACAGTAATTCACCCCTCCACTTT.

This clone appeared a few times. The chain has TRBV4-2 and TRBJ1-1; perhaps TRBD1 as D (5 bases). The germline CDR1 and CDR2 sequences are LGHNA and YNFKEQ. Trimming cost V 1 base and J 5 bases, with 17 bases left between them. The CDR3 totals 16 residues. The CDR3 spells CASSQGAGDHLTEAFF. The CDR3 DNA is TGTGCCAGCAGCCAAGGCGCGGGGGATCACCTGACTGAAGCTTTCTTT.

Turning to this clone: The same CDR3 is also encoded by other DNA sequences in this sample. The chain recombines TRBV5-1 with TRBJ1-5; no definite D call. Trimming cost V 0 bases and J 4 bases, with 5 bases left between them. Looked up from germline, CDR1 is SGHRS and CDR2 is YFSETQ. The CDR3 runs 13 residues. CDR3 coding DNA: TGCGCCAGCAGCTTGGCGGTTAATCAGCCCCAGCATTTT. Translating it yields CASSLAVNQPQHF.

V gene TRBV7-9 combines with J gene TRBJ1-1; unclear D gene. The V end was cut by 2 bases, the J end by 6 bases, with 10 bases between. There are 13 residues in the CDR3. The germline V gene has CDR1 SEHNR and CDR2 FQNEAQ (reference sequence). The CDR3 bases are TGTGCCAGCAGCTTATCGGGTAGGGCTGAAGCTTTCTTT. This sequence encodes CASSLSGRAEAFF.